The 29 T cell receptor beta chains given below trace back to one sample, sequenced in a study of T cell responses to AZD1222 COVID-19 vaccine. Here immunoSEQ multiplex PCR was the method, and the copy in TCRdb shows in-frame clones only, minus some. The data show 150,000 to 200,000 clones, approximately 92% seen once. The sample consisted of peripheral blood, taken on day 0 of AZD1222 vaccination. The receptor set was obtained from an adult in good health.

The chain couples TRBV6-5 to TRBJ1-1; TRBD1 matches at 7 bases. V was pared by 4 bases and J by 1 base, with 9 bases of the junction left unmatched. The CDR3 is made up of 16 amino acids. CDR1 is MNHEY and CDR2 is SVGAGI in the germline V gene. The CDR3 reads CASSSRTGWGNTEAFF. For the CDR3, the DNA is TGTGCCAGCAGTTCTAGGACAGGTTGGGGGAACACTGAAGCTTTCTTT.

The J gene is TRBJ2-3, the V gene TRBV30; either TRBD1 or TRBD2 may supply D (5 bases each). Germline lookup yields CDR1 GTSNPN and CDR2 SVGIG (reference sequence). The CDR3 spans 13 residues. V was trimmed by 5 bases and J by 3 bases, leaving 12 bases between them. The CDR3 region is CAWGGSGTDTQYF. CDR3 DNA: TGTGCCTGGGGGGGAAGTGGGACAGATACGCAGTATTTT.

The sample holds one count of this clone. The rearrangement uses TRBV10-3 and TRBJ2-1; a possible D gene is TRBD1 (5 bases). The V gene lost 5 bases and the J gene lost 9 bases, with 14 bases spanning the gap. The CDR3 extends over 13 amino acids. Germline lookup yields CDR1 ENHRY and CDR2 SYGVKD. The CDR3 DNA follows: TGTGCCATCAGTAGAGAGCAGGGTACTGAGCAGTTCTTC. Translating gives CAISREQGTEQFF.

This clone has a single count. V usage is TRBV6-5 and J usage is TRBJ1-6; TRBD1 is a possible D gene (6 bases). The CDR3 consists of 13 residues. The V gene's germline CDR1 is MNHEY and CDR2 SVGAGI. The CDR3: CAAGDGKDSPLHF. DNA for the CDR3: TGTGCAGCAGGGGACGGAAAGGACTCACCCCTCCACTTT.

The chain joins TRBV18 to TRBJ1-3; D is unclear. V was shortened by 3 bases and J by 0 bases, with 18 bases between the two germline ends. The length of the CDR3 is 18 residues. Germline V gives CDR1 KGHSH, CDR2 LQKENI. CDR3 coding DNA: TGTGCCAGCTCACCCCGGACGGCTGACTCAAGCTCTGGAAACACCATATATTTT. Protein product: CASSPRTADSSSGNTIYF. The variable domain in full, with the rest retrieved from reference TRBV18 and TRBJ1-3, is NAGVMQNPRHLVRRRGQEARLRCSPMKGHSHVYWYRQLPEEGLKFMVYLQKENIIDESGMPKERFSAEFPKEGPSILRIQQVVRGDSAAYFCASSPRTADSSSGNTIYFGEGSWLTVV.

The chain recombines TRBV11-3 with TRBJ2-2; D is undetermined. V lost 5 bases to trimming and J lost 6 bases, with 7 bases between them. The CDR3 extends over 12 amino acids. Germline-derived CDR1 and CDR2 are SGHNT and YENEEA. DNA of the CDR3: TGTGCCAGCAGCAAGTCCTCCGGGGAGCTGTTTTTT. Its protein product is CASSKSSGELFF.

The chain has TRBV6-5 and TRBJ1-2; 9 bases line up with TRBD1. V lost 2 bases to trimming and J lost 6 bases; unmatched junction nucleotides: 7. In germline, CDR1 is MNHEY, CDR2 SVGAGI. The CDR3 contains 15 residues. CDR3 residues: CASSYGGRTGDGYTF. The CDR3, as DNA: TGTGCCAGCAGTTACGGGGGGAGGACAGGGGATGGCTACACCTTC.

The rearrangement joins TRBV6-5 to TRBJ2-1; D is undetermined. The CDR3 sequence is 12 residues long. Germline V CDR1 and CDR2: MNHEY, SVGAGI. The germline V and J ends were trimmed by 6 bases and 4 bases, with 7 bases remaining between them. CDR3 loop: CASRGEYNEQFF. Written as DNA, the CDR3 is TGTGCCAGCAGGGGCGAGTACAATGAGCAGTTCTTC.

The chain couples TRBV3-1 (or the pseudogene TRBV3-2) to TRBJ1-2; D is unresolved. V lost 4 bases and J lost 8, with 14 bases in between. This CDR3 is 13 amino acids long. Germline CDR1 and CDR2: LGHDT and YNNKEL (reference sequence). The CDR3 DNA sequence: TGTGCCAGCAGCCCCGACCCTCTACGAGGCTACACCTTC. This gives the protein CASSPDPLRGYTF.

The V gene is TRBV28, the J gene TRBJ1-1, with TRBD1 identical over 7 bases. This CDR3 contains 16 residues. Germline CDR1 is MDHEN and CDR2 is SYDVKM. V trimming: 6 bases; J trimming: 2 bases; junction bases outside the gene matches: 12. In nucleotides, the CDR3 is TGTGCCAGCAGATTGACGGCAGGGACAGCCAACACTGAAGCTTTCTTT. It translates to CASRLTAGTANTEAFF.

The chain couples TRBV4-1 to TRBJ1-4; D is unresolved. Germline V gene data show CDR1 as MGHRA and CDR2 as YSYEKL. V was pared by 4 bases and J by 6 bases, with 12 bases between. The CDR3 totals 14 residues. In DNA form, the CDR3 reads TGCGCCAGCAGCCTAGGCAGAAATGATGAAAAACTGTTTTTT. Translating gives CASSLGRNDEKLFF.

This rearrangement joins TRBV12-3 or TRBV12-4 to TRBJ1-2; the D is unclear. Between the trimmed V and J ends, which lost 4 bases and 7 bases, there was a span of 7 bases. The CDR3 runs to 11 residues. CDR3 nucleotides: TGTGCCAGCAGTTCGGGAGGTGGCTACACCTTC. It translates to CASSSGGGYTF.

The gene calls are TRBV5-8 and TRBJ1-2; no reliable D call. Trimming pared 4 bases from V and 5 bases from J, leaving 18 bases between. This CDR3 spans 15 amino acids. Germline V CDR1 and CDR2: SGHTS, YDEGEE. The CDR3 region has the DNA TGTGCCAGCAGCCGTGACGGTTCCCCGCTGTATGGCTACACCTTC. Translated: CASSRDGSPLYGYTF.

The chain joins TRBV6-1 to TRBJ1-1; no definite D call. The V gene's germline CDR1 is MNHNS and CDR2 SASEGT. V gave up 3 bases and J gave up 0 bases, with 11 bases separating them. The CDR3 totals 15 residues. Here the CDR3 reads CASSDTQSMNTEAFF. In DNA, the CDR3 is TGTGCCAGCAGTGATACACAGAGCATGAACACTGAAGCTTTCTTT.

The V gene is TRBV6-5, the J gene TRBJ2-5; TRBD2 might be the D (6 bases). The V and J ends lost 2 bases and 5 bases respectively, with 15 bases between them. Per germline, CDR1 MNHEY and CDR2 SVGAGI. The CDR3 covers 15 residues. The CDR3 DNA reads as TGTGCCAGCAGTTACCGTGGCGGGGAGGCGGAGACCCAGTACTTC. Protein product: CASSYRGGEAETQYF.

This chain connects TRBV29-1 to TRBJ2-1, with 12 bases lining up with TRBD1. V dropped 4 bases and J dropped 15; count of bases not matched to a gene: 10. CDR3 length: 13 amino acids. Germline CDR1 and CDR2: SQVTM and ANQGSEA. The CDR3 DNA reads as TGCAGCGTTGTGATCGGGACAGGGGGCCGAGGGTTCTTC. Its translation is CSVVIGTGGRGFF.

The CDR3 bases are TGTGCCAGTAGTAAGGGGGCGGCTTGGGAGCCCCAGCATTTT. Its translation: CASSKGAAWEPQHF. This rearrangement joins TRBV19 to TRBJ1-5, with 7 bases that match TRBD1. The CDR3 runs to 14 residues. Germline V gene data show CDR1 as LNHDA and CDR2 as SQIVND (reference sequence). The ends lost 4 bases at V and 8 bases at J; junction bases unmatched: 8.

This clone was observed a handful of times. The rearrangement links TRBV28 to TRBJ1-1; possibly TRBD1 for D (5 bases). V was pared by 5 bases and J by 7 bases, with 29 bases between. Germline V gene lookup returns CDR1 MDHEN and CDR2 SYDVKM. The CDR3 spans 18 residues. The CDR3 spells CASSPMWLQGGGVGEAFF. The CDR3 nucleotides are TGTGCCAGCAGTCCCATGTGGTTGCAGGGAGGTGGGGTCGGTGAAGCTTTCTTT.

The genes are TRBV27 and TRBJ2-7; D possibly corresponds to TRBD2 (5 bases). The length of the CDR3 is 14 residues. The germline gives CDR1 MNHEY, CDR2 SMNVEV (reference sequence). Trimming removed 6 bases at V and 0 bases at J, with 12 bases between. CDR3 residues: CASREEVLSYEQYF. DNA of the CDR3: TGTGCCAGCAGAGAGGAGGTACTCTCCTACGAGCAGTACTTC.

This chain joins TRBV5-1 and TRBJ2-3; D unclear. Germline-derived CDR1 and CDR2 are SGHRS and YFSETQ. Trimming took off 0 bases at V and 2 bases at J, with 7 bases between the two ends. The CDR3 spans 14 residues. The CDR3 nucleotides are TGCGCCAGCAGCTTGGTATGGACCACAGATACGCAGTATTTT. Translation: CASSLVWTTDTQYF.

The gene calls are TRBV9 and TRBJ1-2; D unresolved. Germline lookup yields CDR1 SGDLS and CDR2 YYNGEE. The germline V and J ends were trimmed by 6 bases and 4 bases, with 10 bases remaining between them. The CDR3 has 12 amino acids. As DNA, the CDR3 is TGTGCCAGCACGGTCCCAGCCTATGGCTACACCTTC. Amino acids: CASTVPAYGYTF.

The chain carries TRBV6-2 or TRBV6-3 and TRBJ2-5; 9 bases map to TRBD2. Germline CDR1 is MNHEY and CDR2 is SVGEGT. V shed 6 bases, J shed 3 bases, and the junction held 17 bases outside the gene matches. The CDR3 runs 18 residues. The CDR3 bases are TGTGCCAGCAGCTCCACCGTTCAGGGCGGGGGGGTTAAAGAGACCCAGTACTTC. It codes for CASSSTVQGGGVKETQYF.

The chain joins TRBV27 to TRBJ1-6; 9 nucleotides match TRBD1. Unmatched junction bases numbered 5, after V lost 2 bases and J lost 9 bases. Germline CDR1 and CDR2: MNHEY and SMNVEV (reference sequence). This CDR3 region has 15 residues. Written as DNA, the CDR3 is TGTGCCAGCAGTTTAACCGGGACAGGGACTTCACCCCTCCACTTT. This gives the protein CASSLTGTGTSPLHF.

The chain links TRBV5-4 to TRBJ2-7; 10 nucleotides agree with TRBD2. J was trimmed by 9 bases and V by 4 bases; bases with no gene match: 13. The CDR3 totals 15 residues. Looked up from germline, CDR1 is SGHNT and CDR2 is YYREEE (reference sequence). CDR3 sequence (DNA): TGTGCCAGCAGCGCGGGACTAGCGAACGTCGGGGGGCAGTACTTC. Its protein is CASSAGLANVGGQYF.

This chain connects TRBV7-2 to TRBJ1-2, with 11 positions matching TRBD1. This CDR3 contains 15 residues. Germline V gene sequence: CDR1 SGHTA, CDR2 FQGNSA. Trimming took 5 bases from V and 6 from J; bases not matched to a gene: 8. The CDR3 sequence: CASSLGQGDRNGYTF. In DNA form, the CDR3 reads TGTGCCAGCAGCCTGGGACAGGGGGATCGGAATGGCTACACCTTC.

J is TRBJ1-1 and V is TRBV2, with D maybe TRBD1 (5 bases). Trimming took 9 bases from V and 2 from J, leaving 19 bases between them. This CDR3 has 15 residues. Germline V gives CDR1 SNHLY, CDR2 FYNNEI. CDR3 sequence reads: CARLRQGPTNTEAFF. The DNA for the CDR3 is TGTGCCAGGCTGAGGCAGGGCCCCACCAACACTGAAGCTTTCTTT.

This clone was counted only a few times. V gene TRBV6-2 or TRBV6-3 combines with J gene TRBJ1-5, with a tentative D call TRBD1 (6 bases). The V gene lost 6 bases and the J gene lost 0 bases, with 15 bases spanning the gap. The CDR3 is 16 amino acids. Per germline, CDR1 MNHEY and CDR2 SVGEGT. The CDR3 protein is CASSPTGLYSNQPQHF. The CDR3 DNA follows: TGTGCCAGCAGCCCGACAGGACTCTATAGCAATCAGCCCCAGCATTTT.

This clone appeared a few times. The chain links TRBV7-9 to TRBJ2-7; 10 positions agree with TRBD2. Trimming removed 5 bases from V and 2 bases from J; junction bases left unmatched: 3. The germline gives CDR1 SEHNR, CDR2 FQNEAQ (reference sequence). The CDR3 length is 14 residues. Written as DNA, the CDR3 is TGTGCCAGCAGCGGACTAGCGGAGGCCTACGAGCAGTACTTC. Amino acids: CASSGLAEAYEQYF.

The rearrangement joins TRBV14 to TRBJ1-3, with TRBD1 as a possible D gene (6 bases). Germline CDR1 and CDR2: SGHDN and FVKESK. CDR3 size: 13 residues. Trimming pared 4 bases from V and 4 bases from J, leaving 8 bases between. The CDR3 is CASSLGTGNTIYF. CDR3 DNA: TGTGCCAGCAGCCTGGGGACAGGAAACACCATATATTTT.